This entry lists 6 T cell receptor beta chains sequenced from one sample in a study of beta chain features in type 1 diabetes. Whole-study findings and limits: Across all four CD4+ subsets, people with type 1 diabetes showed modestly shorter TCRB CDR3s.

The isolated RNA, all of it, was reverse transcribed, so expressed TCRB transcripts were what got sequenced. The assay was immunoSEQ multiplex PCR, and TCRdb's table has in-frame clones only and misses some. The sample includes more than 250,000 clones, approximately 25% of them seen just once. Antigens of these TCRs are unknown. Sequencing was carried out using naive CD4+ T cells from blood. The receptors originated from a woman aged 25 to 39 with type 1 diabetes.

There are a few counts of this clone. The CDR3 region is CASSEFGTAISTDTQYF. The CDR3 DNA sequence: TGTGCCAGCAGTGAATTTGGGACAGCCATCAGCACAGATACGCAGTATTTT. The chain joins TRBV25-1 to TRBJ2-3; 7 bases are shared with TRBD1. V lost 1 base and J lost 0; bases outside the gene matches: 7. The CDR3 is 17 residues long. Germline V gene lookup returns CDR1 MGHDK and CDR2 SYGVNS.

The table lists this clone with a few counts. CDR3 DNA sequence: TGTGCCTGGAGCGGCTTTAGCGGGAGATTCGGGGAGCTGTTTTTT. Amino acids: CAWSGFSGRFGELFF. The chain couples TRBV30 to TRBJ2-2; 9 nucleotides align to TRBD2. V shed 3 bases and J 7 bases; nucleotides not matched to a gene: 9. CDR1 GTSNPN and CDR2 SVGIG come from the germline V gene (reference sequence). The CDR3 is 15 residues long.

This clone has only a few counts. The chain recombines TRBV28 with TRBJ2-7; TRBD1 aligns across 8 bases. This CDR3 has 14 amino acids. V gave up 5 bases and J gave up 2 bases; unmatched junction bases: 5. Germline values: CDR1 MDHEN, CDR2 SYDVKM. CDR3 in amino acids: CASSPGTGPYEQYF. DNA of the CDR3: TGTGCCAGCAGTCCCGGGACAGGACCCTACGAGCAGTACTTC. The full variable domain, its missing parts supplied by reference TRBV28 and TRBJ2-7, is DVKVTQSSRYLVKRTGEKVFLECVQDMDHENMFWYRQDPGLGLRLIYFSYDVKMKEKGDIPEGYSVSREKKERFSLILESASTNQTSMYLCASSPGTGPYEQYFGPGTRLTVT.

This clone was observed a handful of times. The rearrangement links TRBV9 to TRBJ2-3; 8 nucleotides agree with TRBD2. The V gene end was trimmed by 3 bases and the J gene end by 2 bases; junction bases not matched to a gene: 5. The CDR3 spans 15 residues. CDR1 SGDLS and CDR2 YYNGEE come from the germline V gene. The CDR3 sequence: CASSAIAGITDTQYF. Here the CDR3 DNA reads TGTGCCAGCAGCGCCATAGCGGGAATCACAGATACGCAGTATTTT.

This rearrangement joins TRBV18 to TRBJ2-2, with 7 bases lining up with TRBD2. The CDR3 runs to 15 residues. Unmatched junction bases numbered 6, after V lost 5 bases and J lost 3 bases. CDR1 is KGHSH, CDR2 LQKENI, per germline. This CDR3 reads CASSAGARHTGELFF. The DNA of the CDR3 is TGTGCCAGCTCAGCGGGAGCACGTCACACCGGGGAGCTGTTTTTT.

CDR3 in amino acids: CSVAGTSGSADTQYF. The DNA of the CDR3 is TGCAGCGTAGCCGGGACTAGCGGGAGTGCAGATACGCAGTATTTT. The chain couples TRBV29-1 to TRBJ2-3, with 14 bases fitting TRBD2. This CDR3 comprises 15 residues. Trimming cost V 6 bases and J 4 bases; bases outside gene matches: 6. The V gene's germline CDR1 is SQVTM and CDR2 ANQGSEA.